Listed here are 24 T cell receptor beta chains from one sample, sequenced in a study of T-cell memory formation after mild COVID-19. MiXCR, applied by TCRdb to the 5' RACE reads, yields one record per CDR3 protein. This sample has fewer than 650,000 distinct CDR3 sequences, with roughly 22% found just once. Input material: PBMCs or a T cell subset sorted from them (not recorded which). These receptors came from an adult woman who had mild COVID-19 (a few samples of this study predate the infection). Cell type and time point are not known.

This clonotype showed up just a few times. The chain employs TRBV4-3 and TRBJ1-1; no definite D call. CDR1 LGHNA and CDR2 YSLEER come from the germline V gene. The CDR3 is 15 amino acids. Trimming pared 0 bases from V and 5 bases from J, leaving 13 bases between. CDR3 in amino acids: CASSQDTGGGTEAFF. The CDR3, as DNA: TGCGCCAGCAGCCAAGATACGGGAGGTGGGACTGAAGCTTTCTTT.

This clonotype was seen a handful of times. The chain links TRBV12-3 or TRBV12-4 to TRBJ2-1; TRBD1 matches at 9 bases. V dropped 1 base and J dropped 7; count of bases not matched to a gene: 14. This CDR3 has 18 amino acids. CDR3: CASSLVRGDRGTLNEQFF. CDR3 nucleotide sequence: TGTGCCAGCAGTTTAGTTCGGGGAGACAGGGGGACACTAAATGAGCAGTTCTTC.

This clonotype has more than one count but fewer than ten. The V gene is TRBV20-1, the J gene TRBJ2-3, with D possibly TRBD1 on 5 matching bases. CDR3 length equals 14 residues. The ends were cut back, 1 base at V and 0 bases at J, with 8 bases in the middle. CDR1 and CDR2 from the germline V gene are DFQATT and SNEGSKA (reference sequence). The CDR3 sequence is CSARGPGSTDTQYF. CDR3 in DNA: TGCAGTGCTAGAGGACCAGGGAGCACAGATACGCAGTATTTT.

Only a few counts were recorded for this clonotype. The rearrangement links TRBV9 to TRBJ2-1; TRBD2 matches 8 bases. The junction had 7 bases not matched to a gene; V was cut back by 0 bases and J by 5 bases. From germline, CDR1 is SGDLS and CDR2 YYNGEE. The CDR3 spans 16 residues. CDR3 sequence reads: CASSVGSGSINNEQFF. The CDR3, as DNA: TGTGCCAGCAGCGTAGGGAGCGGGAGTATAAACAATGAGCAGTTCTTC.

This clonotype was seen a handful of times. The chain is built from TRBV18 and TRBJ1-6; a weak D match, TRBD1 (5 bases). This CDR3 is 15 amino acids long. Germline V gene sequence: CDR1 KGHSH, CDR2 LQKENI. Trimming took 2 bases from V and 8 from J, leaving 13 bases between them. The CDR3 sequence: CASSPYSGPDSPLHF. CDR3 nucleotide sequence: TGTGCCAGCTCACCATATTCGGGGCCGGATTCACCCCTCCACTTT.

This clonotype was observed a few times. V is TRBV7-2 and J is TRBJ1-1; 7 bases line up with TRBD1. Looked up from germline, CDR1 is SGHTA and CDR2 is FQGNSA. V lost 2 bases to trimming and J lost 6 bases; unmatched junction nucleotides: 6. The CDR3 is made up of 14 amino acids. This CDR3 is CASSLIQGDPEAFF. In DNA form, the CDR3 reads TGTGCCAGCAGCTTAATCCAGGGGGATCCTGAAGCTTTCTTT.

This clonotype was observed a few times. The V gene is TRBV5-8, the J gene TRBJ2-3; D may be TRBD2 (5 bases). Germline CDR1 and CDR2: SGHTS and YDEGEE. The V gene lost 5 bases and the J gene lost 3 bases, with 16 bases spanning the gap. This CDR3 comprises 15 residues. The CDR3 here is CASSHTRTGTDTQYF. CDR3 DNA sequence: TGTGCCAGCAGTCATACCAGGACGGGAACAGATACGCAGTATTTT.

This clonotype came up many times. The J gene is TRBJ2-1, the V gene TRBV19, with a tentative D call TRBD2 (5 bases). V was trimmed by 0 bases and J by 6 bases, leaving 6 bases between them. Germline CDR1 and CDR2: LNHDA and SQIVND (reference sequence). The CDR3 covers 13 residues. CDR3 in amino acids: CASSIDRGNEQFF. In nucleotides, the CDR3 is TGTGCCAGTAGTATAGATCGGGGCAATGAGCAGTTCTTC.

This clonotype appeared a few times. The chain employs TRBV27 and TRBJ1-1, with a weak D call TRBD1 (5 bases). Germline V gene data show CDR1 as MNHEY and CDR2 as SMNVEV (reference sequence). CDR3 length: 14 amino acids. V was trimmed by 2 bases and J by 8 bases, leaving 15 bases between them. The chain's CDR3 is CASSLDSLLPEAFF. CDR3 coding DNA: TGTGCCAGCAGTTTAGACAGCCTACTGCCGGAAGCTTTCTTT.

This clonotype has a handful of counts. The chain couples TRBV9 to TRBJ2-7; D gene uncertain. This CDR3 has 14 residues. The V and J ends lost 1 base and 4 bases respectively, with 12 bases between them. Germline V lookup: CDR1 SGDLS, CDR2 YYNGEE. The CDR3 sequence: CASSVHSGPYEQYF. The CDR3 region has the DNA TGTGCCAGCAGCGTACACTCGGGCCCTTACGAGCAGTACTTC.

Only a few counts were recorded for this clonotype. V usage is TRBV20-1 and J usage is TRBJ2-2, with unresolved D. The CDR3 is 14 amino acids. The V gene's germline CDR1 is DFQATT and CDR2 SNEGSKA (reference sequence). V was clipped by 0 bases and J by 1 base, with 6 bases between them. This CDR3 is CSAREVQNTGELFF. Here the CDR3 DNA reads TGCAGTGCTAGAGAAGTGCAGAACACCGGGGAGCTGTTTTTT.

V is TRBV5-6 and J is TRBJ2-1, with 9 positions matching TRBD1. Germline values: CDR1 SGHDT, CDR2 YYEEEE. The CDR3 spans 15 residues. V lost 5 bases to trimming and J lost 6 bases; unmatched junction nucleotides: 9. CDR3 nucleotides: TGTGCCAGCAGGATACAGGGGGCTGGGATCAATGAGCAGTTCTTC. This sequence encodes CASRIQGAGINEQFF.

This clonotype was observed a few times. V is TRBV6-5 and J is TRBJ2-7, with D tentatively TRBD1 (5 bases). The CDR3 is made up of 15 amino acids. Trimming took off 0 bases at V and 3 bases at J, with 12 bases between the two ends. CDR1 and CDR2 (germline): MNHEY, SVGAGI. CDR3 region: CASSYSSGKGYEQYF. For the CDR3, the DNA is TGTGCCAGCAGTTACTCGTCAGGGAAGGGCTACGAGCAGTACTTC.

The V gene is TRBV7-9, the J gene TRBJ1-1, with TRBD1 matching 9 bases. The CDR3 loop spans 14 amino acids. CDR1 is SEHNR, CDR2 FQNEAQ, per germline (reference sequence). J was trimmed by 3 bases and V by 5 bases; bases with no gene match: 4. The CDR3 DNA is TGTGCCAGCAGCCAGACAGGGGGGTACACTGAAGCTTTCTTT. This translates into CASSQTGGYTEAFF.

This clonotype was counted only a few times. The chain uses TRBV9 and TRBJ1-5, with no clear D. V lost 0 bases to trimming and J lost 1 base, with 5 bases between them. CDR3 size: 14 residues. Germline CDR1 and CDR2: SGDLS and YYNGEE. CDR3 residues: CASSVGASNQPQHF. The CDR3 DNA reads TGTGCCAGCAGCGTAGGGGCCAGCAATCAGCCCCAGCATTTT.

The chain has TRBV6-1 and TRBJ1-4; TRBD1 might be the D (6 bases). With 5 bases removed from V and 1 base from J, the gap between germline ends came to 11 bases. The CDR3 is 15 amino acids. From germline, CDR1 is MNHNS and CDR2 SASEGT. The CDR3 loop is CASSSKDRTNEKLFF. CDR3 DNA sequence: TGTGCCAGCAGTAGTAAGGACAGAACTAATGAAAAACTGTTTTTT.

This clonotype occurred a few times. The gene calls are TRBV20-1 and TRBJ1-4; D is possibly TRBD1 (5 bases). CDR3 length: 14 residues. Germline CDR1 reads DFQATT; CDR2 reads SNEGSKA (reference sequence). V lost 0 bases, J lost 8 bases, and 13 bases lay in between. CDR3 DNA: TGCAGTGCTAGAGATGGGGGATTTGGGGAAAAACTGTTTTTT. Translating it yields CSARDGGFGEKLFF.

The chain employs TRBV12-3 or TRBV12-4 and TRBJ2-1, with no clear D. Trimming pared 0 bases from V and 10 bases from J, leaving 7 bases between. The CDR3 has 12 residues. The CDR3, as DNA: TGTGCCAGCAGTTTAGCGCTAACAGAGCAGTTCTTC. Amino acid sequence: CASSLALTEQFF.

This clonotype was detected ten times or more. The chain uses TRBV7-2 and TRBJ2-5; 9 bases map to TRBD1. V gave up 5 bases and J gave up 5 bases; unmatched junction bases: 6. Germline CDR1 reads SGHTA; CDR2 reads FQGNSA. This CDR3 is 14 amino acids long. The CDR3 nucleotides are TGTGCCAGCAGCCGGGGACAGGGTTGGGAGACCCAGTACTTC. It encodes CASSRGQGWETQYF.

J is TRBJ2-1 and V is TRBV3-1, with TRBD1 as a possible D gene (5 bases). This CDR3 spans 13 amino acids. Germline V CDR1 and CDR2: LGHDT, YNNKEL (reference sequence). The V end was cut by 8 bases, the J end by 7 bases, with 15 bases between. CDR3 bases: TGTGCCAGCGGTACAGGCTCTCGGAATGAGCAGTTCTTC. It specifies CASGTGSRNEQFF.

The V and J genes are TRBV5-1 and TRBJ1-1; D unclear. Trimming stripped 1 base from V and 5 bases from J, with 9 bases between. Germline-derived CDR1 and CDR2 are SGHRS and YFSETQ. The CDR3 contains 13 residues. The CDR3 sequence is CASSLPYETEAFF. CDR3 bases: TGCGCCAGCAGCTTGCCATACGAGACTGAAGCTTTCTTT.

This clonotype was counted only a few times. The rearrangement uses TRBV7-2 and TRBJ2-1; 9 bases fit TRBD1. The CDR3 loop spans 15 amino acids. Germline assignment: CDR1 SGHTA and CDR2 FQGNSA. With V trimmed by 8 bases and J by 7 bases, 12 bases remained unmatched. The CDR3 reads CASLKGTGTGNEQFF. The CDR3 coding sequence is TGTGCCAGCCTAAAGGGGACCGGGACAGGGAATGAGCAGTTCTTC.

V usage is TRBV2 and J usage is TRBJ1-2; D possibly corresponds to TRBD1 (5 bases). Trimming shortened V by 6 bases and J by 6 bases, and 8 bases separated the two germline ends. The CDR3 covers 11 residues. Germline V lookup: CDR1 SNHLY, CDR2 FYNNEI. The CDR3 nucleotides are TGTGCCAGCAGGCTAGGGGATGGCTACACCTTC. This gives the protein CASRLGDGYTF.

This clonotype was observed a few times. The J gene is TRBJ1-1, the V gene TRBV6-5; TRBD1 agrees at 8 bases. The CDR3 runs 12 residues. The junction had 6 bases not matched to a gene; V was cut back by 7 bases and J by 8 bases. Germline lookup yields CDR1 MNHEY and CDR2 SVGAGI. CDR3 sequence (DNA): TGTGCCAGCACTACGACAGGGGCCGAAGCTTTCTTT. Translated: CASTTTGAEAFF.